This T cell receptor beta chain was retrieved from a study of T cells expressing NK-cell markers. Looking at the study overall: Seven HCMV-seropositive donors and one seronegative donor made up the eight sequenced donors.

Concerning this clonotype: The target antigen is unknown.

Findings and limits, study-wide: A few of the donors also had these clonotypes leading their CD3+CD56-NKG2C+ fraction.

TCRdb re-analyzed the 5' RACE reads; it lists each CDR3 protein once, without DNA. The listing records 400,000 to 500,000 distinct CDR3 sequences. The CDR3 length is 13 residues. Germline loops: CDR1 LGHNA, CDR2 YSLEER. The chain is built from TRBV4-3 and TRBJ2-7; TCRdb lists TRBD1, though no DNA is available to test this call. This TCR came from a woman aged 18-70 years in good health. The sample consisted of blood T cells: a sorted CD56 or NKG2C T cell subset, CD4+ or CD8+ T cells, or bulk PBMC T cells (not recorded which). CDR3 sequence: CASSQGRDYEQYF.